Shown below are 18 T cell receptor beta chains from a single sample sequenced in a study of blood T cell repertoires in COVID-19. The protocol was immunoSEQ multiplex PCR, while the TCRdb copy is restricted to in-frame clones and leaves out a portion. The repertoire holds tens of thousands of clones, with around four fifths as singletons. The sample was peripheral blood. These TCRs come from an older woman with acute or convalescent COVID-19.

This clone has a handful of counts. V is TRBV24-1 and J is TRBJ2-7; no clear D gene. Trimming took off 4 bases at V and 3 bases at J, with 3 bases between the two ends. There are 11 residues in the CDR3. The V gene's germline CDR1 is KGHDR and CDR2 SFDVKD. The CDR3 loop reads CATSDHYEQYF. The CDR3 coding sequence is TGTGCCACCAGTGACCACTACGAGCAGTACTTC.

The chain couples TRBV19 to TRBJ1-6; D call uncertain. The CDR3 runs to 13 residues. V shed 9 bases and J shed 11 bases, with 17 bases lying between them. Germline CDR1 reads LNHDA; CDR2 reads SQIVND (reference sequence). As DNA, the CDR3 is TGTGCCAGCGGTGAAAATATCGAAACACCCCTCCACTTT. It yields the protein CASGENIETPLHF.

The chain combines TRBV9 with TRBJ1-2; D remains ambiguous. Per germline, CDR1 SGDLS and CDR2 YYNGEE. The V end was cut by 0 bases, the J end by 2 bases, with 8 bases between. This CDR3 is built from 14 residues. CDR3 nucleotide sequence: TGTGCCAGCAGCGTAGGGAACGGGAACTATGGCTACACCTTC. Its protein product is CASSVGNGNYGYTF.

The chain joins TRBV11-3 to TRBJ2-3; D perhaps matches TRBD2 (5 bases). V was trimmed by 5 bases and J by 4 bases, leaving 10 bases between them. The CDR3 has 13 amino acids. CDR1 is SGHNT and CDR2 is YENEEA in the germline V gene. The CDR3 region is CASSTSGPDTQYF. The DNA for the CDR3 is TGTGCCAGCAGCACTAGTGGTCCAGATACGCAGTATTTT.

CDR3 bases: TGTGCCAGCAGTTCTTTAGGGGCGGGAAACTATGGCTACACCTTC. This sequence encodes CASSSLGAGNYGYTF. The chain is built from TRBV27 and TRBJ1-2; a weak D match, TRBD1 (5 bases). The CDR3 loop spans 15 amino acids. Between the trimmed V and J ends, which lost 4 bases and 2 bases, there was a span of 14 bases. Germline V gene sequence: CDR1 MNHEY, CDR2 SMNVEV (reference sequence).

V is TRBV1 and J is TRBJ2-7; no DNA check was done on the table's D call, TRBD1. TRBV1 is annotated as a pseudogene. This CDR3 contains 13 residues. CDR3 sequence reads: CTSSQGAPPEQYF. CDR3 nucleotides: TGCACCAGCAGCCAAGGGGCACCGCCCGAGCAGTACTTC.

V usage is TRBV28 and J usage is TRBJ2-7; a possible D gene is TRBD2 (6 bases). The CDR3 is made up of 14 amino acids. Germline values: CDR1 MDHEN, CDR2 SYDVKM. The V end was cut by 2 bases, the J end by 2 bases, with 10 bases between. CDR3 sequence reads: CASSLTGGPYEQYF. The CDR3 DNA reads as TGTGCCAGCAGTTTAACCGGAGGGCCCTACGAGCAGTACTTC.

The chain combines TRBV6-5 with TRBJ1-5, with D possibly being TRBD1 (6 bases). Trimming shortened V by 6 bases and J by 6 bases, and 18 bases separated the two germline ends. Germline CDR1 and CDR2: MNHEY and SVGAGI. The CDR3 runs to 15 residues. The DNA for the CDR3 is TGTGCCAGCAGGACCGGGACAAATGGGGCTCAGCCCCAGCATTTT. The encoded protein is CASRTGTNGAQPQHF.

Here the CDR3 reads CASSSTGLTEAFF. The CDR3, as DNA: TGTGCCAGCAGCTCTACAGGGCTCACTGAAGCTTTCTTT. The chain uses TRBV5-6 and TRBJ1-1; a weak D match, TRBD1 (6 bases). CDR3 length equals 13 residues. Trimming took 3 bases from V and 4 from J, leaving 10 bases between them. Looked up from germline, CDR1 is SGHDT and CDR2 is YYEEEE.

The chain uses TRBV7-9 and TRBJ2-2; D call uncertain. The ends were cut back, 1 base at V and 0 bases at J, with 6 bases in the middle. Germline CDR1 and CDR2: SEHNR and FQNEAQ (reference sequence). The CDR3 loop spans 15 amino acids. The CDR3 spells CASSLGLANTGELFF. DNA for the CDR3: TGTGCCAGCAGCTTAGGTCTAGCGAACACCGGGGAGCTGTTTTTT. The whole variable domain, filled in from reference TRBV7-9 and TRBJ2-2, reads DTGVSQNPRHKITKRGQNVTFRCDPISEHNRLYWYRQTLGQGPEFLTYFQNEAQLEKSRLLSDRFSAERPKGSFSTLEIQRTEQGDSAMYLCASSLGLANTGELFFGEGSRLTVL.

The chain has TRBV7-2 and TRBJ2-1; D is possibly TRBD2 (5 bases). Germline CDR1 and CDR2: SGHTA and FQGNSA. V was trimmed by 7 bases and J by 2 bases, leaving 9 bases between them. CDR3 length: 13 amino acids. Written as DNA, the CDR3 is TGTGCCAGCAAGGCGGGTACCTACAATGAGCAGTTCTTC. This gives the protein CASKAGTYNEQFF.

V and J are TRBV25-1 and TRBJ2-1, with D possibly matching TRBD2 (5 bases). The germline gives CDR1 MGHDK, CDR2 SYGVNS. V was clipped by 2 bases and J by 7 bases, with 9 bases between them. The length of the CDR3 is 13 residues. The CDR3 DNA follows: TGTGCCAGCAGTGAAGTGGGCGGGAATGAGCAGTTCTTC. Translated: CASSEVGGNEQFF.

This clone appeared once. The rearrangement links TRBV1 to TRBJ2-1; TRBD1, the table's D call, was not compared with the DNA. TRBV1 is recorded as a pseudogene. The length of the CDR3 is 14 residues. Written as DNA, the CDR3 is TGCACCAGCAGCCAAGGGGGGCCTAGCCGTGAGCAGTTCTTC. It codes for CTSSQGGPSREQFF.

The chain couples TRBV24-1 to TRBJ1-5; D not resolved. V was pared by 2 bases and J by 5 bases, with 3 bases between. The length of the CDR3 is 12 residues. The V gene's germline CDR1 is KGHDR and CDR2 SFDVKD. CDR3 sequence: CATSDSDQPQHF. CDR3 sequence (DNA): TGTGCCACCAGTGATTCAGATCAGCCCCAGCATTTT.

The CDR3 DNA reads as TGTGCCAGCAGCTCCCCCGATAGCTCCTACAATGAGCAGTTCTTC. This codes for CASSSPDSSYNEQFF. This chain uses TRBV11-3 with TRBJ2-1; D is unresolved. Germline V gives CDR1 SGHNT, CDR2 YENEEA. Trimming stripped 4 bases from V and 0 bases from J, with 10 bases between. The CDR3 has 15 amino acids.

The gene calls are TRBV11-3 and TRBJ2-5; D is perhaps TRBD2 (5 bases). Germline values: CDR1 SGHNT, CDR2 YENEEA. V lost 5 bases, J lost 2 bases, and 9 bases lay in between. CDR3 length equals 13 residues. In DNA, the CDR3 is TGTGCCAGCAGCCCCGGGGTTCAAGAGACCCAGTACTTC. The encoded protein is CASSPGVQETQYF.

The genes are TRBV27 and TRBJ1-1; 8 bases line up with TRBD1. This CDR3 spans 14 amino acids. After removal of 4 bases from V and 8 bases from J, the junction contained 9 bases not matched to a gene. From germline, CDR1 is MNHEY and CDR2 SMNVEV (reference sequence). The CDR3: CASSSPGQVKEAFF. The DNA for the CDR3 is TGTGCCAGCAGTTCCCCGGGACAGGTGAAGGAAGCTTTCTTT.

This sequence joins TRBV2 and TRBJ2-2; no clear D gene. V lost 7 bases and J 5 bases, leaving 8 bases between the germline ends. The CDR3 has 12 amino acids. Per germline, CDR1 SNHLY and CDR2 FYNNEI. The CDR3 region is CASTDLTGELFF. CDR3 sequence (DNA): TGTGCCAGCACCGACTTAACCGGGGAGCTGTTTTTT.